These 14 T cell receptor beta chains share one sample of origin, sequenced in a study of blood T cell repertoires in COVID-19 (TCRdb year 2020). Library preparation was by the immunoSEQ multiplex PCR assay. TCRdb carries this immuneACCESS record with in-frame sequences only. Its versions omit some clonotypes, under half of them owing to an unresolved V gene in the studies checked, with the rest unexplained. The sample includes 48,000 or so clones, with under 90% observed a single time. Approximately 5.6% of the sample rests with the top ten. Material: peripheral blood. The source is a woman aged 60-75 years with acute or convalescent COVID-19.

The rearrangement uses TRBV19 and TRBJ1-5; D is uncertain. CDR1 LNHDA and CDR2 SQIVND come from the germline V gene (reference sequence). The CDR3 length is 16 residues. V was cut by 5 bases and J by 2 bases, with 16 bases left in between. CDR3 bases: TGTGCCAGTAGTCCCGGATTGGGGAGAGGCAATCAGCCCCAGCATTTT. Protein sequence: CASSPGLGRGNQPQHF.

The CDR3 here is CASSMIGFPYEQYF. Here the CDR3 DNA reads TGTGCCAGCAGTATGATTGGCTTTCCATACGAGCAGTACTTC. The V call is TRBV27, the J call TRBJ2-7; the D is unclear. This CDR3 is 14 amino acids long. The germline V gene encodes CDR1 MNHEY and CDR2 SMNVEV (reference sequence). Trimming pared 5 bases from V and 4 bases from J, leaving 15 bases between.

The V gene is TRBV5-4, the J gene TRBJ2-7; TRBD2 is a possible D gene (5 bases). This CDR3 is 17 amino acids long. CDR1 and CDR2 from the germline V gene are SGHNT and YYREEE (reference sequence). Trimming took 5 bases from V and 1 from J, leaving 22 bases between them. CDR3 coding DNA: TGTGCCAGCAGGGCGGGCGGTACGTCGCAAGGGTCCTACGAGCAGTACTTC. It translates to CASRAGGTSQGSYEQYF.

CDR3 residues: CASSAQQGAGGNTIYF. DNA of the CDR3: TGTGCCAGCAGTGCGCAACAGGGGGCCGGTGGAAACACCATATATTTT. This chain uses TRBV25-1 with TRBJ1-3; TRBD1 aligns across 9 bases. The CDR3 runs 16 residues. Germline lookup yields CDR1 MGHDK and CDR2 SYGVNS. V was clipped by 4 bases and J by 3 bases; unmatched bases: 7.

The gene calls are TRBV28 and TRBJ1-2, with D possibly TRBD1 on 6 matching bases. Trimming left V 5 bases short and J 2 bases short, with 15 bases between. Germline V gene data show CDR1 as MDHEN and CDR2 as SYDVKM. This CDR3 spans 15 amino acids. Here the CDR3 DNA reads TGTGCCAGCAGTCAAGGAAGGGGGGGGAACTATGGCTACACCTTC. It yields the protein CASSQGRGGNYGYTF.

There are a few counts of this clone. J is TRBJ2-5 and V is TRBV7-9; no clear D. CDR1 and CDR2 (germline): SEHNR, FQNEAQ (reference sequence). The CDR3 runs 15 residues. Trimming cost V 5 bases and J 4 bases, with 17 bases left between them. CDR3: CASSHNAGVAETQYF. The CDR3 DNA is TGTGCCAGCAGCCACAACGCTGGTGTGGCAGAGACCCAGTACTTC.

The chain couples TRBV11-2 to TRBJ2-1, with 8 bases matching TRBD2. CDR1 is SGHAT, CDR2 FQNNGV, per germline. After removal of 3 bases from V and 10 bases from J, the junction contained 14 bases not matched to a gene. The CDR3 totals 16 residues. CDR3 sequence (DNA): TGTGCCAGCAGCTTGACACTAGCGGAGGCGGGTCGAGAGCAGTTCTTC. Residues: CASSLTLAEAGREQFF. The full variable domain, completed using reference TRBV11-2 and TRBJ2-1, is EAGVAQSPRYKIIEKRQSVAFWCNPISGHATLYWYQQILGQGPKLLIQFQNNGVVDDSQLPKDRFSAERLKGVDSTLKIQPAKLEDSAVYLCASSLTLAEAGREQFFGPGTRLTVL.

This rearrangement joins TRBV2 to TRBJ1-2; D gene unclear. V gave up 2 bases and J gave up 5 bases, with 6 bases separating them. Germline V gene data show CDR1 as SNHLY and CDR2 as FYNNEI. The CDR3 sequence is 12 residues long. This CDR3 reads CASSELVYGYTF. The CDR3 bases are TGTGCCAGCAGTGAACTAGTTTATGGCTACACCTTC.

The CDR3 sequence is CASSRRQFYEQYF. The CDR3 DNA reads as TGTGCCAGCAGTCGTAGACAGTTCTACGAGCAGTACTTC. The chain is built from TRBV7-2 and TRBJ2-7, with TRBD1 as a possible D gene (5 bases). V lost 6 bases, J lost 3 bases, and 12 bases lay in between. This CDR3 comprises 13 residues. Looked up from germline, CDR1 is SGHTA and CDR2 is FQGNSA. The entire variable domain, with the rest obtained from reference TRBV7-2 and TRBJ2-7, is as follows: GAGVSQSPSNKVTEKGKDVELRCDPISGHTALYWYRQSLGQGLEFLIYFQGNSAPDKSGLPSDRFSAERTGGSVSTLTIQRTQQEDSAVYLCASSRRQFYEQYFGPGTRLTVT.

This clone was seen only a few times. The chain combines TRBV25-1 with TRBJ2-3; 8 bases align to TRBD2. CDR3 length: 13 amino acids. The ends lost 6 bases at V and 6 bases at J; junction bases unmatched: 5. Per germline, CDR1 MGHDK and CDR2 SYGVNS. The CDR3: CASRPGGLDTQYF. The CDR3 region has the DNA TGTGCCAGCAGACCGGGGGGGCTGGATACGCAGTATTTT.

Here the CDR3 reads CASTKAGGSYNEQFF. CDR3 nucleotide sequence: TGTGCCAGTACCAAAGCGGGAGGCTCCTACAATGAGCAGTTCTTC. This rearrangement joins TRBV19 to TRBJ2-1, with TRBD2 matching over 9 bases. This CDR3 comprises 15 residues. The germline V gene encodes CDR1 LNHDA and CDR2 SQIVND (reference sequence). V was clipped by 7 bases and J by 0 bases; unmatched bases: 4.

The chain links TRBV20-1 to TRBJ2-5; unclear D gene. CDR3 size: 11 residues. V was pared by 1 base and J by 5 bases, with 5 bases between. Germline assignment: CDR1 DFQATT and CDR2 SNEGSKA (reference sequence). The CDR3 loop is CSARVAETQYF. Written as DNA, the CDR3 is TGCAGTGCTAGAGTCGCGGAGACCCAGTACTTC.

This rearrangement joins TRBV5-1 to TRBJ1-2, with 8 bases matching TRBD1. Germline V gives CDR1 SGHRS, CDR2 YFSETQ. The length of the CDR3 is 15 residues. V was clipped by 4 bases and J by 7 bases; unmatched bases: 12. CDR3 DNA: TGCGCCAGCAGCGCCGGGACAGGTCCCGTTAGTGGCTACACCTTC. Its translation: CASSAGTGPVSGYTF.

The rearrangement uses TRBV10-3 and TRBJ2-1; 8 nucleotides agree with TRBD2. Germline values: CDR1 ENHRY, CDR2 SYGVKD. This CDR3 is 15 amino acids long. V dropped 9 bases and J dropped 7; count of bases not matched to a gene: 14. The CDR3 spells CAMSSGYTVLNEQFF. Written as DNA, the CDR3 is TGTGCCATGTCTAGCGGGTATACGGTTTTGAATGAGCAGTTCTTC.